A single sample gave rise to the 14 T cell receptor beta chains below, sequenced in a study of Ad26.COV2.S vaccination and SARS-CoV-2 variants. This table comes from immunoSEQ multiplex PCR, and its TCRdb copy is limited to in-frame clones, with some not included. The profile shows a few hundred thousand clones, about nine tenths of them singletons. The treatment denotes: about 20 received Ad26.COV2.S at low or high dose, single or two shots; about 5 received placebo; per-sample allocation not given. Collection of samples fell on day 63 after the first vaccine or placebo injection. This material consisted of peripheral blood, taken in a trial of Ad26.COV2.S vaccine versus placebo. All receptors come from a person aged 18-60 years who received the Ad26.COV2.S COVID-19 vaccine or a placebo.

Concerning this clone: This sample includes further DNA sequences coding for the same CDR3. This chain connects TRBV30 to TRBJ2-3; tentative D call: TRBD2 (5 bases). The CDR3 has 12 residues. V was shortened by 0 bases and J by 6 bases, with 7 bases between the two germline ends. Germline CDR1 reads GTSNPN; CDR2 reads SVGIG (reference sequence). The CDR3 DNA reads TGTGCCTGGAGTGTTTCGGGGGATACGCAGTATTTT. Its translation: CAWSVSGDTQYF.

CDR3 in DNA: TGTGCCAGCAGCGAGGACCGGGACAGGACTTATAACTATGGCTACACCTTC. Its protein is CASSEDRDRTYNYGYTF. The chain employs TRBV9 and TRBJ1-2, with TRBD1 matching over 8 bases. CDR3 length: 17 amino acids. J was trimmed by 1 base and V by 3 bases; bases with no gene match: 11. Germline V lookup: CDR1 SGDLS, CDR2 YYNGEE.

V gene TRBV6-6 combines with J gene TRBJ1-5; 9 bases agree with TRBD1. Trimming took 6 bases from V and 4 from J; bases not matched to a gene: 10. Per the germline V gene, CDR1 is MNHNY and CDR2 is SVGAGI (reference sequence). The CDR3 totals 16 residues. The CDR3 is CASSPGTGPINQPQHF. The CDR3 DNA is TGTGCCAGCAGCCCCGGGACAGGGCCAATTAATCAGCCCCAGCATTTT.

J is TRBJ2-7 and V is TRBV18; D is possibly TRBD1 (5 bases). The CDR3 runs to 14 residues. The V gene's germline CDR1 is KGHSH and CDR2 LQKENI. V dropped 5 bases and J dropped 3 bases, with 14 bases sitting between them. The CDR3 sequence is CASSYSGIGYEQYF. The CDR3, as DNA: TGTGCCAGCTCATATTCAGGGATCGGCTACGAGCAGTACTTC.

The chain has TRBV7-2 and TRBJ2-7; perhaps D is TRBD1 or TRBD2 (6 bases each). Trimming took 5 bases from V and 3 from J, leaving 23 bases between them. The CDR3 is 17 residues long. CDR1 is SGHTA, CDR2 FQGNSA, per germline. The CDR3 sequence is CASSPSVPGAGIYEQYF. Written as DNA, the CDR3 is TGTGCCAGCAGCCCTAGCGTCCCAGGGGCGGGGATCTACGAGCAGTACTTC.

The chain carries TRBV3-1 (or the pseudogene TRBV3-2) and TRBJ2-1; maybe TRBD2 (6 bases). Between the trimmed V and J ends, which lost 4 bases and 2 bases, there was a span of 18 bases. The CDR3 spans 17 residues. Germline V lookup: CDR1 LGHDT, CDR2 YNNKEL (reference sequence). CDR3 region: CASSRTTLANPYNEQFF. CDR3 sequence (DNA): TGTGCCAGCAGCCGAACAACCCTAGCGAACCCCTACAATGAGCAGTTCTTC.

The chain is built from TRBV9 and TRBJ1-6, with D perhaps TRBD1 (6 bases). The V gene lost 1 base and the J gene lost 7 bases, with 15 bases spanning the gap. The CDR3 extends over 16 amino acids. Germline assignment: CDR1 SGDLS and CDR2 YYNGEE. CDR3 residues: CASSVFKDSINSPLHF. In DNA form, the CDR3 reads TGTGCCAGCAGCGTATTTAAGGACAGCATAAATTCACCCCTCCACTTT.

As concerns this clone: Within the sample, other DNA sequences also encode this same CDR3. The chain carries TRBV28 and TRBJ2-7, with unresolved D. CDR1 and CDR2 from the germline V gene are MDHEN and SYDVKM. Trimming removed 5 bases at V and 2 bases at J, with 7 bases between. The length of the CDR3 is 12 residues. CDR3 coding DNA: TGTGCCAGCAGTCTTATTACCTACGAGCAGTACTTC. It specifies CASSLITYEQYF. Looking up the rest from reference TRBV28 and TRBJ2-7 gives the full variable domain: DVKVTQSSRYLVKRTGEKVFLECVQDMDHENMFWYRQDPGLGLRLIYFSYDVKMKEKGDIPEGYSVSREKKERFSLILESASTNQTSMYLCASSLITYEQYFGPGTRLTVT.

V usage is TRBV11-2 and J usage is TRBJ2-5; the D gene is possibly TRBD1 (6 bases). The germline CDR1 and CDR2 sequences are SGHAT and FQNNGV. This CDR3 has 15 residues. V was trimmed by 4 bases and J by 5 bases, leaving 17 bases between them. The CDR3 coding sequence is TGTGCCAGCAGCTCTAGTCAGGGGCGGATGGAGACCCAGTACTTC. It encodes CASSSSQGRMETQYF.

This sequence joins TRBV30 and TRBJ1-2; no reliable D call. The CDR3 is made up of 13 amino acids. V gave up 2 bases and J gave up 3 bases, with 10 bases separating them. Per germline, CDR1 GTSNPN and CDR2 SVGIG (reference sequence). The CDR3 loop reads CAWSSTRDYGYTF. The CDR3 bases are TGTGCCTGGAGTTCAACAAGGGACTATGGCTACACCTTC.

This clone was seen a handful of times. This chain links TRBV5-6 with TRBJ2-6; no firm D call. Trimming removed 1 base at V and 0 bases at J, with 14 bases between. The CDR3 extends over 18 amino acids. The V gene's germline CDR1 is SGHDT and CDR2 YYEEEE. Here the CDR3 reads CASSLFARIYSGANVLTF. The CDR3 region has the DNA TGTGCCAGCAGCTTGTTCGCGCGGATCTACTCTGGGGCCAACGTCCTGACTTTC.

This chain connects TRBV4-1 to TRBJ2-5; no firm D call. V lost 1 base to trimming and J lost 4 bases, with 10 bases between them. Per germline, CDR1 MGHRA and CDR2 YSYEKL. The CDR3 sequence is 14 residues long. The CDR3 DNA reads TGCGCCAGCAGCCAAGTCCCAGCCCGAGAGACCCAGTACTTC. Its protein product is CASSQVPARETQYF.

The V call is TRBV9, the J call TRBJ1-3; D is perhaps TRBD1 (6 bases). Germline values: CDR1 SGDLS, CDR2 YYNGEE. V was clipped by 4 bases and J by 0 bases, with 8 bases between them. This CDR3 contains 14 residues. The CDR3 DNA is TGTGCCAGCAGCTCACAGGGCTCTGGAAACACCATATATTTT. Its translation is CASSSQGSGNTIYF. Filled out from reference TRBV9 and TRBJ1-3, the complete variable domain reads DSGVTQTPKHLITATGQRVTLRCSPRSGDLSVYWYQQSLDQGLQFLIQYYNGEERAKGNILERFSAQQFPDLHSELNLSSLELGDSALYFCASSSQGSGNTIYFGEGSWLTVV.

J is TRBJ1-4 and V is TRBV9; perhaps TRBD1 as D (5 bases). Trimming took 4 bases from V and 7 from J, leaving 20 bases between them. CDR1 SGDLS and CDR2 YYNGEE come from the germline V gene. This CDR3 has 16 residues. The CDR3 nucleotides are TGTGCCAGCAGCCCCCGAGATGGGGGGGGAGGTGAAAAACTGTTTTTT. Amino acids: CASSPRDGGGGEKLFF.